What follows are 21 T cell receptor beta chains derived from one specimen sequenced in a study of cytomegalovirus exposure and HLA in healthy donors. The primer mix had 60 Vbeta and 13 Jbeta primers. The table came from immunoSEQ multiplex PCR; TCRdb's copy has only in-frame clones and leaves some out. The sample yields approximately 120,000 clones, 60% to 85% seen once. Sequenced input: PBMCs. The receptors come from a middle-aged man in good health and CMV-seronegative.

The chain combines TRBV10-3 with TRBJ1-2; 8 positions match TRBD1. Losses at the gene ends were 10 bases for V and 5 bases for J; bases not matched to a gene: 9. The germline gives CDR1 ENHRY, CDR2 SYGVKD. The CDR3 totals 13 residues. CDR3 region: CATALQGEYGYTF. The CDR3 coding sequence is TGTGCCACCGCATTACAGGGGGAGTATGGCTACACCTTC.

The chain combines TRBV7-9 with TRBJ1-4; 8 bases map to TRBD1. The length of the CDR3 is 14 residues. CDR1 is SEHNR, CDR2 FQNEAQ, per germline (reference sequence). Trimming at V came to 8 bases and at J to 7 bases, leaving 9 bases not matched to a gene. The CDR3 protein is CASGGDRGGEKLFF. The CDR3 DNA is TGTGCCAGCGGGGGAGACAGGGGAGGTGAAAAACTGTTTTTT.

V gene TRBV4-2 combines with J gene TRBJ1-1, with D unclear. The V end lost 0 bases, the J end lost 6 bases, and 14 bases lay between the germline ends. From germline, CDR1 is LGHNA and CDR2 YNFKEQ. The CDR3 length is 15 residues. CDR3 coding DNA: TGTGCCAGCAGCCAAGATCCTATCCGGGTCGCTGAAGCTTTCTTT. It translates to CASSQDPIRVAEAFF.

The chain combines TRBV11-2 with TRBJ2-3, with a tentative D call TRBD2 (6 bases). Germline-derived CDR1 and CDR2 are SGHAT and FQNNGV. The CDR3 is 13 residues long. Trimming shortened V by 1 base and J by 4 bases, and 6 bases separated the two germline ends. The CDR3 sequence is CASSLAGADTQYF. The CDR3 DNA reads as TGTGCCAGCAGCTTAGCGGGGGCAGATACGCAGTATTTT.

This clone came up a few times. J is TRBJ2-5 and V is TRBV27, with 10 bases matching TRBD1. Losses at the gene ends were 3 bases for V and 0 bases for J; bases not matched to a gene: 7. This CDR3 has 17 residues. Germline V gives CDR1 MNHEY, CDR2 SMNVEV (reference sequence). DNA for the CDR3: TGTGCCAGCAGTTTGGGTTGGACAGGGGGGTACCAAGAGACCCAGTACTTC. Translated: CASSLGWTGGYQETQYF.

This rearrangement joins TRBV19 to TRBJ1-5; a weak D match, TRBD1 (5 bases). The germline V gene encodes CDR1 LNHDA and CDR2 SQIVND (reference sequence). The CDR3 runs 14 residues. V was trimmed by 3 bases and J by 6 bases, leaving 12 bases between them. The CDR3 loop is CASSMQGSVQPQHF. The DNA for the CDR3 is TGTGCCAGTAGTATGCAGGGCTCCGTTCAGCCCCAGCATTTT.

V usage is TRBV7-2 and J usage is TRBJ2-7; 8 bases align to TRBD1. The junction had 2 bases not matched to a gene; V was cut back by 2 bases and J by 2 bases. Germline V lookup: CDR1 SGHTA, CDR2 FQGNSA. The length of the CDR3 is 14 residues. CDR3 protein: CASSLTGQAYEQYF. The CDR3 DNA is TGTGCCAGCAGCTTAACGGGACAGGCCTACGAGCAGTACTTC.

This clone was counted at least ten times. This rearrangement joins TRBV19 to TRBJ1-5, with 11 bases matching TRBD1. Losses at the gene ends were 4 bases for V and 4 bases for J; bases not matched to a gene: 3. The CDR3 covers 15 residues. Looked up from germline, CDR1 is LNHDA and CDR2 is SQIVND (reference sequence). For the CDR3, the DNA is TGTGCCAGTAGTACCGGGACAGGGGGGAATCAGCCCCAGCATTTT. This sequence encodes CASSTGTGGNQPQHF. The entire variable domain, with the rest obtained from reference TRBV19 and TRBJ1-5, is as follows: DGGITQSPKYLFRKEGQNVTLSCEQNLNHDAMYWYRQDPGQGLRLIYYSQIVNDFQKGDIAEGYSVSREKKESFPLTVTSAQKNPTAFYLCASSTGTGGNQPQHFGDGTRLSIL.

The chain recombines TRBV6-5 with TRBJ2-4; 7 nucleotides agree with TRBD1. CDR1 is MNHEY and CDR2 is SVGAGI in the germline V gene. Unmatched junction bases numbered 11, after V lost 11 bases and J lost 10 bases. CDR3 length equals 12 residues. The CDR3 region is CASRTGLGIQYF. CDR3 bases: TGTGCCTCCAGGACAGGATTGGGAATTCAGTACTTC.

V usage is TRBV7-9 and J usage is TRBJ1-1; D perhaps matches TRBD1 (5 bases). The CDR3 totals 15 residues. The germline V gene has CDR1 SEHNR and CDR2 FQNEAQ (reference sequence). Trimming removed 1 base at V and 1 base at J, with 10 bases between. CDR3 protein: CASSLDPGGNTEAFF. In DNA form, the CDR3 reads TGTGCCAGCAGCTTAGACCCCGGGGGGAACACTGAAGCTTTCTTT.

In the case of this clone: The junction shows a germline mismatch at one end, possibly a read error. This chain connects TRBV4-1 to TRBJ2-2; D is possibly TRBD2 (5 bases). CDR1 MGHRA and CDR2 YSYEKL come from the germline V gene. The CDR3 sequence is 16 residues long. CDR3 sequence reads: CTSSQDMGVNTGELFF. CDR3 DNA: TGCACCAGCAGCCAAGATATGGGAGTGAACACCGGGGAGCTGTTTTTT.

The rearrangement joins TRBV7-8 to TRBJ1-3; D call uncertain. The CDR3 runs 14 residues. Trimming took 1 base from V and 8 from J, leaving 12 bases between them. Germline V gives CDR1 SGHVS, CDR2 FQNEAQ. CDR3 sequence: CASSLVPLRDTIYF. CDR3 nucleotide sequence: TGTGCCAGCAGCTTAGTCCCCCTCCGCGACACCATATATTTT.

The V call is TRBV18, the J call TRBJ1-2; tentative D call: TRBD1 (6 bases). CDR1 is KGHSH and CDR2 is LQKENI in the germline V gene. This CDR3 contains 16 residues. The germline V and J ends were trimmed by 3 bases and 3 bases, with 17 bases remaining between them. The CDR3 here is CASSPAGAGLYYGYTF. CDR3 nucleotide sequence: TGTGCCAGCTCACCCGCGGGGGCAGGGTTGTACTATGGCTACACCTTC.

A remark on this clone: An end of the junction differs from the germline gene, which may be a read error. The CDR3 bases are TGTTCCAGCAGCTTTGCACAGGGCCAAGAGACCCAGTACTTC. Translated: CSSSFAQGQETQYF. This chain uses TRBV7-9 with TRBJ2-5, with a possible D match to TRBD1 (6 bases). This CDR3 contains 14 residues. From germline, CDR1 is SEHNR and CDR2 FQNEAQ (reference sequence).

The V call is TRBV4-1, the J call TRBJ2-3, with 8 bases aligning to TRBD2. Germline CDR1 is MGHRA and CDR2 is YSYEKL. The CDR3 sequence is 14 residues long. Unmatched junction bases numbered 10, after V lost 4 bases and J lost 10 bases. For the CDR3, the DNA is TGCGCCAGCAGCCGAACGAGCAGAGCGGGGGCGCAGTATTTT. Translating it yields CASSRTSRAGAQYF.

A few counts support this clone. This chain links TRBV5-1 with TRBJ2-5; 10 nucleotides match TRBD2. The CDR3 covers 15 residues. CDR1 is SGHRS and CDR2 is YFSETQ in the germline V gene. J gave up 3 bases and V 5 bases, and 7 bases lay outside the gene matches. The CDR3 reads CASRGSTSGKETQYF. The CDR3 bases are TGCGCCAGCAGGGGATCTACTAGCGGGAAAGAGACCCAGTACTTC.

The chain couples TRBV7-9 to TRBJ1-2, with a weak D call TRBD1 (5 bases). CDR3 length equals 18 residues. Germline V gives CDR1 SEHNR, CDR2 FQNEAQ (reference sequence). V dropped 5 bases and J dropped 4 bases, with 26 bases sitting between them. In DNA, the CDR3 is TGTGCCAGCAGCCGATATGGGGCAGTGGCAGAGCTATTCTATGGCTACACCTTC. Translated, it gives CASSRYGAVAELFYGYTF.

J is TRBJ2-7 and V is TRBV5-1; 9 nucleotides agree with TRBD1. The CDR3 runs 15 residues. Germline trimming cut 0 bases from V and 6 bases from J; bases unmatched to any gene: 7. Per germline, CDR1 SGHRS and CDR2 YFSETQ. CDR3 amino acids: CASSLVTGGRAEQYF. CDR3 bases: TGCGCCAGCAGCTTGGTGACAGGGGGAAGGGCCGAGCAGTACTTC.

The chain has TRBV7-3 and TRBJ2-2, with 13 bases aligning to TRBD2. V trimming: 5 bases; J trimming: 3 bases; junction bases outside the gene matches: 12. The length of the CDR3 is 19 residues. Per the germline V gene, CDR1 is SGHTA and CDR2 is FQGTGA. The DNA of the CDR3 is TGTGCCAGCAGCCCTGTGACTAGCGGGGGGCAGATTTACACCGGGGAGCTGTTTTTT. Encoded protein: CASSPVTSGGQIYTGELFF.

The CDR3 region is CASTRVDRSNTEAFF. CDR3 nucleotide sequence: TGTGCCAGCACCCGGGTAGACAGGAGTAACACTGAAGCTTTCTTT. V is TRBV5-4 and J is TRBJ1-1; tentatively, D is TRBD1 (6 bases). Germline V lookup: CDR1 SGHNT, CDR2 YYREEE (reference sequence). This CDR3 region has 15 residues. V lost 6 bases and J lost 2, with 17 bases in between.

The V and J genes are TRBV5-4 and TRBJ2-3; 8 nucleotides align to TRBD1. The CDR3 consists of 14 residues. V was pared by 4 bases and J by 6 bases, with 7 bases of the junction left unmatched. The V gene's germline CDR1 is SGHNT and CDR2 YYREEE (reference sequence). In nucleotides, the CDR3 is TGTGCCAGCAGCGGAGACAGGGGAGAGGATACGCAGTATTTT. It is translated as CASSGDRGEDTQYF.